A single sample is the source of the 13 T cell receptor beta chains below, sequenced in a study of blood T cell repertoires in COVID-19. Profiling relied on immunoSEQ multiplex PCR, and the TCRdb table lists in-frame clones only, not all of them. The table shows 250,000 to 350,000 clones, with more than 75% occurring only once. Specimen: peripheral blood. The receptors come from a woman in her 50s with acute or convalescent COVID-19.

The rearrangement joins TRBV24-1 to TRBJ2-4; TRBD2 matches 9 bases. Germline V lookup: CDR1 KGHDR, CDR2 SFDVKD. The CDR3 covers 20 residues. With 5 bases clipped from V and 5 bases from J, the junction kept 21 bases outside the gene matches. CDR3 residues: CATSAGLAGMPGPIQNIQYF. In DNA form, the CDR3 reads TGTGCCACCAGTGCTGGGCTAGCGGGAATGCCGGGGCCGATCCAAAACATTCAGTACTTC.

The chain carries TRBV30 and TRBJ2-7; 8 nucleotides match TRBD1. The length of the CDR3 is 15 residues. Germline V lookup: CDR1 GTSNPN, CDR2 SVGIG (reference sequence). V shed 4 bases, J shed 4 bases, and the junction held 12 bases outside the gene matches. The CDR3 nucleotides read TGTGCCTGGACCCTATTCGGCAGGGGGCAATACGAGCAGTACTTC. It translates to CAWTLFGRGQYEQYF.

A few counts support this clone. DNA of the CDR3: TGTGCCAGCAGCTTAGTACAGGGGCGGAATGAAAAACTGTTTTTT. Amino acids: CASSLVQGRNEKLFF. The rearrangement links TRBV11-2 to TRBJ1-4, with 7 bases fitting TRBD1. The CDR3 covers 15 residues. Germline CDR1 reads SGHAT; CDR2 reads FQNNGV. V dropped 1 base and J dropped 5; count of bases not matched to a gene: 4. Supplemented by reference TRBV11-2 and TRBJ1-4, the full variable domain reads EAGVAQSPRYKIIEKRQSVAFWCNPISGHATLYWYQQILGQGPKLLIQFQNNGVVDDSQLPKDRFSAERLKGVDSTLKIQPAKLEDSAVYLCASSLVQGRNEKLFFGSGTQLSVL.

The table lists this clone with a count of one. The chain's CDR3 is CASSFGLADTYEQYF. The CDR3 region has the DNA TGTGCCAGCAGCTTTGGACTAGCGGATACCTACGAGCAGTACTTC. This chain uses TRBV7-2 with TRBJ2-7; TRBD2 matches 10 bases. CDR3 length: 15 residues. The ends lost 3 bases at V and 2 bases at J; junction bases unmatched: 4. Looked up from germline, CDR1 is SGHTA and CDR2 is FQGNSA.

The V call is TRBV25-1, the J call TRBJ2-5; D uncertain. Trimming left V 1 base short and J 2 bases short, with 8 bases between. The CDR3 contains 14 residues. The germline V gene has CDR1 MGHDK and CDR2 SYGVNS. CDR3 region: CASSEWAVQETQYF. CDR3 in DNA: TGTGCCAGCAGTGAATGGGCTGTACAAGAGACCCAGTACTTC.

J is TRBJ1-5 and V is TRBV5-1; TRBD1 matches 10 bases. Germline V lookup: CDR1 SGHRS, CDR2 YFSETQ. The CDR3 runs 16 residues. J gave up 2 bases and V 1 base, and 3 bases lay outside the gene matches. This CDR3 is CASSLTGQGGNQPQHF. Here the CDR3 DNA reads TGCGCCAGCAGCTTGACCGGACAGGGGGGCAATCAGCCCCAGCATTTT.

The chain employs TRBV10-3 and TRBJ2-5; 11 bases fit TRBD2. Germline V gives CDR1 ENHRY, CDR2 SYGVKD. This CDR3 spans 17 amino acids. J lost 0 bases, V lost 4 bases, and 7 bases had no gene match. The CDR3: CAISGTSGLMYQETQYF. DNA for the CDR3: TGTGCCATCAGTGGGACTAGCGGGTTGATGTACCAAGAGACCCAGTACTTC.

The chain recombines TRBV5-1 with TRBJ2-1, with D possibly matching TRBD1 (5 bases). The CDR3 runs 16 residues. Trimming cost V 0 bases and J 8 bases, with 18 bases left between them. Germline CDR1 and CDR2: SGHRS and YFSETQ. The CDR3 DNA sequence: TGCGCCAGCAGCTTGGAGGGTCACGTACAGGTCGATGAGCAGTTCTTC. This codes for CASSLEGHVQVDEQFF.

The chain employs TRBV5-4 and TRBJ2-5, with 9 bases aligning to TRBD2. Trimming removed 3 bases from V and 4 bases from J; junction bases left unmatched: 16. CDR1 and CDR2 from the germline V gene are SGHNT and YYREEE (reference sequence). The CDR3 loop spans 18 amino acids. The DNA for the CDR3 is TGTGCCAGCAGCTCCCTCACGTTTAGCGGGAGAGGGGCAGAGACCCAGTACTTC. Translating gives CASSSLTFSGRGAETQYF.

V usage is TRBV7-3 and J usage is TRBJ1-2; 10 bases are shared with TRBD1. Germline lookup yields CDR1 SGHTA and CDR2 FQGTGA. The CDR3 has 13 residues. The junction had 4 bases not matched to a gene; V was cut back by 5 bases and J by 7 bases. In nucleotides, the CDR3 is TGTGCCAGCAGCCCGGGACAGGGGAGTGGCTACACCTTC. The encoded protein is CASSPGQGSGYTF.

This sequence joins TRBV5-4 and TRBJ2-7, with 7 bases that match TRBD2. This CDR3 is built from 13 residues. After removal of 1 base from V and 6 bases from J, the junction contained 4 bases not matched to a gene. Germline values: CDR1 SGHNT, CDR2 YYREEE (reference sequence). CDR3 nucleotides: TGTGCCAGCAGCTTGACGGGAGGAGGCGAGCAGTACTTC. Its protein is CASSLTGGGEQYF.

The table lists this clone with a count of one. Additional DNA sequences in this sample encode the identical CDR3. The chain couples TRBV6-5 to TRBJ2-7, with 11 bases identical to TRBD1. V lost 2 bases to trimming and J lost 3 bases; unmatched junction nucleotides: 3. Looked up from germline, CDR1 is MNHEY and CDR2 is SVGAGI. The CDR3 runs to 15 residues. In DNA, the CDR3 is TGTGCCAGCAGTTACCCGGGACAGGGGGTCTACGAGCAGTACTTC. Translation: CASSYPGQGVYEQYF.

As concerns this clone: Other DNA sequences within the sample encode an identical CDR3. V and J are TRBV3-1 (or the pseudogene TRBV3-2) and TRBJ1-3; 8 bases are a match to TRBD1. Germline CDR1 reads LGHDT; CDR2 reads YNNKEL (reference sequence). There are 14 residues in the CDR3. The V and J ends lost 4 bases and 2 bases, in that order; junction bases with no gene match: 1. This CDR3 reads CASSLQGAGNTIYF. CDR3 DNA sequence: TGTGCCAGCAGCCTACAGGGGGCTGGAAACACCATATATTTT.